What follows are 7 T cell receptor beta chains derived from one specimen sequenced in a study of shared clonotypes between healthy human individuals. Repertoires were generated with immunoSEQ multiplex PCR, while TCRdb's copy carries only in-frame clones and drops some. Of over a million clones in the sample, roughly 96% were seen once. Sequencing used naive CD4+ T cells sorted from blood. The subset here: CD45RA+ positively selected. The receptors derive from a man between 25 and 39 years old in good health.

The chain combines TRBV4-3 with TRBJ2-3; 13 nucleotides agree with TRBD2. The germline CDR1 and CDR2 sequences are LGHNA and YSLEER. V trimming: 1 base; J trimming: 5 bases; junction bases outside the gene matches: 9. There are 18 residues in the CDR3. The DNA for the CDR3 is TGCGCCAGCAGCCAAGCTGAGGCACTAGCGGGAGGGGGAGATACGCAGTATTTT. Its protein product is CASSQAEALAGGGDTQYF.

The CDR3 reads CASSALWSEVGTDTQYF. The CDR3 coding sequence is TGTGCCAGTAGCGCGCTTTGGTCCGAAGTAGGCACAGATACGCAGTATTTT. The rearrangement links TRBV19 to TRBJ2-3; no clear D. The CDR3 is made up of 17 amino acids. CDR1 is LNHDA, CDR2 SQIVND, per germline (reference sequence). Trimming pared 6 bases from V and 1 base from J, leaving 20 bases between.

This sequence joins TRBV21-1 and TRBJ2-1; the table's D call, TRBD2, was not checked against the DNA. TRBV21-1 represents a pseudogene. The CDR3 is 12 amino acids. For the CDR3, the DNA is TGTGCCAGCAGCAAAAGATCGGATGAGCAGTTCTTC. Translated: CASSKRSDEQFF.

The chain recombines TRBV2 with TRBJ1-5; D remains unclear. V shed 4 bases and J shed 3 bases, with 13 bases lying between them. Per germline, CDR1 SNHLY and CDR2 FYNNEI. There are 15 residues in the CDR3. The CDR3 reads CASSGISANNQPQHF. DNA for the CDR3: TGTGCCAGCAGTGGTATCTCGGCGAACAATCAGCCCCAGCATTTT.

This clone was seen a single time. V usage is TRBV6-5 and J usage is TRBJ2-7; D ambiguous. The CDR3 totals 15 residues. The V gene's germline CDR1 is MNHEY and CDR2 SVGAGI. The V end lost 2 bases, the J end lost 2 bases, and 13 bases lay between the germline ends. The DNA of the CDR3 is TGTGCCAGCAGTTACGAGATACACCCAGCCTACGAGCAGTACTTC. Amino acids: CASSYEIHPAYEQYF.

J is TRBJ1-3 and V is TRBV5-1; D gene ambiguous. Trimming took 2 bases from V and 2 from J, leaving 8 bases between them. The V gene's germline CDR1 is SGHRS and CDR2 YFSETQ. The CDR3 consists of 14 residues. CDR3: CASSFEGPGNTIYF. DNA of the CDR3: TGCGCCAGCAGCTTTGAGGGTCCTGGAAACACCATATATTTT.

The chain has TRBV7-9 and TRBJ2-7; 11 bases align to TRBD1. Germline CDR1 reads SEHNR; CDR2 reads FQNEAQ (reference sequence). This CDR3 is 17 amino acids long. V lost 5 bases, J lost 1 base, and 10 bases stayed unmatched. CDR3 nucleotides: TGTGCCAGCAGCGCCGGGGGTGGGACAGGGGGATCCTACGAGCAGTACTTC. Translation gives CASSAGGGTGGSYEQYF. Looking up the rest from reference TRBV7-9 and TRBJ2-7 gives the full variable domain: DTGVSQNPRHKITKRGQNVTFRCDPISEHNRLYWYRQTLGQGPEFLTYFQNEAQLEKSRLLSDRFSAERPKGSFSTLEIQRTEQGDSAMYLCASSAGGGTGGSYEQYFGPGTRLTVT.